This entry describes one TCR beta chain. This CDR3 has 16 amino acids. The germline CDR1 and CDR2 sequences are SGHTA and FQGNSA. V gave up 2 bases and J gave up 4 bases, with 15 bases separating them. This record belongs to a study of Ad26.COV2.S vaccination and SARS-CoV-2 variants. Treatment given: roughly 19 received Ad26.COV2.S at low or high dose, single or two shots; 5 received placebo; per-sample allocation not given. Sampling took place 63 days after the first vaccine or placebo injection. TCRdb's table, derived via immunoSEQ multiplex PCR, lists solely in-frame clones and lacks some. The table lists around 270,000 clones, around 88% of them singletons.

This receptor was taken from a person between 18 and 65 years old who received the Ad26.COV2.S COVID-19 vaccine or a placebo. The sample in question was peripheral blood, obtained in a trial of Ad26.COV2.S vaccine versus placebo. This chain uses TRBV7-2 with TRBJ1-5, with a possible D match to TRBD1 (6 bases). The CDR3 DNA reads as TGTGCCAGCAGCTTAAGCCCACAGGGTGTTAATCAGCCCCAGCATTTT. Translated, it gives CASSLSPQGVNQPQHF.